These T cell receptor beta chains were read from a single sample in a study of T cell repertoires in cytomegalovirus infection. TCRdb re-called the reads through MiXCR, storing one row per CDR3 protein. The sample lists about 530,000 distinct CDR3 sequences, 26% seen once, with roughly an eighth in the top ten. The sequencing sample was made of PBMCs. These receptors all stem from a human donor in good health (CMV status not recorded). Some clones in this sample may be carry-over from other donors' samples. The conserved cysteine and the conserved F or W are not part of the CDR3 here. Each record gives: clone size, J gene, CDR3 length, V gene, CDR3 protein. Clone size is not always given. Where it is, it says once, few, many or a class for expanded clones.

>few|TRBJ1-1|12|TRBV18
ASSPIWSESEAF
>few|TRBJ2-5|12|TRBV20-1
SAPMGREQETQY
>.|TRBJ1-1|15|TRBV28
ASRPSGTGERYTEAF
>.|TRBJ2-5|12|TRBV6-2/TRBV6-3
ATEFGLAQETQY
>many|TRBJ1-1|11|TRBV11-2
ASSLDRRAEAF
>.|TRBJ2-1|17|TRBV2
ASSSSTSGSYSGYNEQF
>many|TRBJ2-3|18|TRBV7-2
ASSLNPTLAGGVSTDTQY
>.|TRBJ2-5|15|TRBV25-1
ASSGWSGTGLWETQY
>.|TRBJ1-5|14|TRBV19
ASSTTWRGGNQPQH
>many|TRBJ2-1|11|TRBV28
ASSLGGPNEQF
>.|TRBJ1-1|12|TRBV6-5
ASSWTGSTTEAF
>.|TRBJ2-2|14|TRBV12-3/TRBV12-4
ASRSTSGVGTGELF
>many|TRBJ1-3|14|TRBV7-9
ASSFTGSGSGNTIY
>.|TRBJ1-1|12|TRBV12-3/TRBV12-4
ASSMTVGNTEAF
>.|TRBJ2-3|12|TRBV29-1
SVGRERGMGTQY
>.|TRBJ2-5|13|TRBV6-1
ASRETGRSGETQY
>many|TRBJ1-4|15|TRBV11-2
ASSLDPPGGSNEKLF
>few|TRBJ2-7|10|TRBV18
ASSPYAYEQY
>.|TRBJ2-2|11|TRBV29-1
SVPTQSFGELF
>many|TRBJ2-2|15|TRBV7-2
ASSLGRLAGVTGELF
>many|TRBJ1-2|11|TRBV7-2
ASSRGGQYGYT
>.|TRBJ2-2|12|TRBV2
ASGLDRATGELF
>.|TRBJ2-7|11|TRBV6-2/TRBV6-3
ASRPSKAYEQY
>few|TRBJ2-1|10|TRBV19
ASISARGRQF
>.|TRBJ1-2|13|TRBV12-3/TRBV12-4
ASSLYGAVGYGYT
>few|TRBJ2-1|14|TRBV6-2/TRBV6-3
ASSFRTRRSYNEQF
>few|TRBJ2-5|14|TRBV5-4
ASSSGPTSGQETQY
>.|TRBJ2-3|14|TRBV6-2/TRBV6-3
ASSYGGGKFTDTQY
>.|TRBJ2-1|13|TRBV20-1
SAIRLAAITNEQF
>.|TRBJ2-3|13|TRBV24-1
ATSDNRGRTDTQY
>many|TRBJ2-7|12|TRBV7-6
ASSSMGGGSEQY
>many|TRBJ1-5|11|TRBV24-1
ATSASGFQPQH
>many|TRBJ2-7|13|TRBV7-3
ASSLVSSGIYEQY
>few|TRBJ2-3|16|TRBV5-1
ASSKAGGPPFSTDTQY
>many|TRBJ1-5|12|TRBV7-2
ASSRGTANQPQH
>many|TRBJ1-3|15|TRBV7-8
ASSLALRQGPGNTIY
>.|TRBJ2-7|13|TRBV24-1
ATAGGQGSVYEQY
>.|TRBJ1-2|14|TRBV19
ASSIDPGSSYYGYT
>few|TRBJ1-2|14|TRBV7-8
ASSPKGGQGASGYT
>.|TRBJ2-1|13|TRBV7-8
ASLRGEGRLKEQF
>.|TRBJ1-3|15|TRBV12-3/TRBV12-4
ASSSRTGTDSGNTIY
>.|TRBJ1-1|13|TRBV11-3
ASSLSEQPPLEAF
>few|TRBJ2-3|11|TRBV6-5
ASTHPGGNTQY
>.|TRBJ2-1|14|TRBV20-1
SARDSAGDIYNEQF
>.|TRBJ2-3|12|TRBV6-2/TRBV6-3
ASRVSWSTDTQY
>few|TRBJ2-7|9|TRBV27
ASSFGGEQY
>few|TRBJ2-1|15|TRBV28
ASSLWASGTIDNEQF
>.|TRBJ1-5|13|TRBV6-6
ASSQLGQGYQPQH
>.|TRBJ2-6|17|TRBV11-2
ASSFPQGALISGANVLT
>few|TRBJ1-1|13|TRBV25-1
ASSDSGPLGTEAF
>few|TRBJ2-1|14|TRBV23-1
ASSPSGGNPNNEQF
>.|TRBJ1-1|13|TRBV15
ATSRSRTGNTEAF
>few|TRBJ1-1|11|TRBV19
ASNRDRKAEAF
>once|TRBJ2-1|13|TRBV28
ASSPLGQIYNEQF